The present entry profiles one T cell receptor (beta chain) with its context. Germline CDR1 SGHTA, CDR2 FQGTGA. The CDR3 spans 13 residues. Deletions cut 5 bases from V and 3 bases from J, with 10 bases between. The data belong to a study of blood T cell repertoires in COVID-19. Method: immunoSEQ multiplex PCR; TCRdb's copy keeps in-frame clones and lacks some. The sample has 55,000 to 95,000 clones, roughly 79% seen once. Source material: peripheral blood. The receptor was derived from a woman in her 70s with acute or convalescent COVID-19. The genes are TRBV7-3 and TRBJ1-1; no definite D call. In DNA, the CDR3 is TGTGCCAGCAGCGAAGGCGGCTACACTGAAGCTTTCTTT. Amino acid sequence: CASSEGGYTEAFF.